The sequence of this T cell receptor beta chain was determined in a study of metastatic and nonmetastatic thyroid tumors (dated by TCRdb to 2018 to 2021). Turning to the overall study: The researchers compared repertoires between peripheral blood samples and tumor or nodule tissue samples from patients with malignant or benign thyroid disease. Summary of the overall study and its limitations: TCR beta diversity was reported as significantly higher in malignant tumors than in benign nodules, in both blood and tumor samples.

In the case of this clone: Its antigen is unknown. Germline is not matched at one junction end, which may reflect a read error.

The library came from PCR. Sequencing instrument: Illumina HiSeq 4000. The TCR beta-chain CDR3 region of each patient was profiled by high-throughput sequencing. As for the authors' bioinformatics: A classifier to discriminate distant-metastatic papillary thyroid cancer patients was built from CDR3 differences across clinicopathological groups. Repertoire diversity was assessed with the Shannon index, and tumor-blood repertoire similarity with the Morisita-Horn index. TCRdb handled the public reads itself, with Q25 trimming in fastp and clone calling in MiXCR, and kept productive beta chains. The V and J calls come from TCRdb's annotation, not from the publication. The sample includes more than 9,000 clones, with approximately 30% observed a single time. Clones ranked in the top ten supply 10% to 13% of the sample. The CDR3 holds 12 amino acids from the cysteine to the phenylalanine. CDR3 DNA only is kept here, 36 bases in frame from base 1. Via the germline V gene, CDR1 is SNHLY and CDR2 FYNNEI.

None of the patients had been given any treatment before thyroid surgery. The study retrospectively analysed patient clinical samples collected from about 2012 to 2019 using T-cell receptor beta sequencing. The rearranged segments are TRBV2 and TRBJ2-1, with the D gene call left open. Sequenced input: tumor tissue. The origin of this receptor is a male donor with papillary thyroid cancer or a benign thyroid nodule (not recorded which). Some clones in this sample may be carry-over from other donors' samples. Here the CDR3 is given as CATSYGNNEQFF. The DNA reads as follows: TGTGCCACCAGTTACGGTAACAATGAGCAGTTCTTC.